This entry concerns a single T cell receptor (beta chain). Its specificity is not known. TCRdb analysed the 5' RACE reads with MiXCR anew, one entry per CDR3 protein. The table records about 1.7 million distinct CDR3 sequences, around a third of them present only once. The trim removed 0 bases at V and 2 bases at J, leaving 8 bases unmatched. The CDR3 spans 17 residues. Germline CDR1 is SGHVS and CDR2 is FNYEAQ. This sample was included in a study of identical twins. Findings of the study overall: Out-of-frame alpha sequences shared by twins were enriched for low generation probability. Reduced insertions were recorded for abundant cord blood beta clonotypes, with no such pattern in memory repertoires. Possibly, invariant MAIT and iNKT cells partly confounded zero-insertion analyses. Conclusions leaned on cross-sectional statistical analysis and did not track the same donors over time.

The source material was cord blood. The clonotype was recovered from a newborn girl in good health. The rearrangement joins TRBV7-6 to TRBJ2-7, with TRBD2 matching over 9 bases. The CDR3: CASSLARASGATYEQYF. The CDR3, as DNA: TGTGCCAGCAGCTTAGCGCGGGCTAGCGGGGCTACCTACGAGCAGTACTTC.